This entry concerns a single T cell receptor beta chain. Its cognate antigen is unknown. Measured with immunoSEQ multiplex PCR; TCRdb has only the in-frame clones, and not every one. The sample records more than 100,000 clones, approximately 90% being singletons. The sample comes from a study of OX40 agonist ivuxolimab in advanced cancers. Study background: Eligibility admitted prior anti-PD-1, anti-PD-L1 or anti-CTLA-4 therapy; about 40% had some. Study-level results: The study found among the lowest clonal expansion in partial responders at 0.1-3.0 mg/kg.

The CDR3 totals 15 residues. The V and J ends lost 1 base and 0 bases respectively, with 8 bases between them. Germline V gene sequence: CDR1 SGHNT, CDR2 YYREEE (reference sequence). The TCR was taken from an adult with an advanced solid tumor such as melanoma, head and neck, liver or kidney cancer. Sequencing was performed on CD4+ or CD8+ T cells sorted from blood, taken in a trial of the OX40 agonist ivuxolimab. This chain uses TRBV5-4 with TRBJ2-1; weak D call: TRBD2 (6 bases). DNA of the CDR3: TGTGCCAGCAGCTTGTTGGGGGGCTCCTACAATGAGCAGTTCTTC. This translates into CASSLLGGSYNEQFF.